This T cell receptor (beta chain) was sequenced for a study of blood T cell repertoires in COVID-19. Whole-study context: COVID-19 samples from acute and convalescent phases originated in the United States, Italy and Spain. T cells, B-cell-depleted T cells, or PBMCs supplied cDNA or gDNA.

The count of this clone is one. TCRdb keeps only in-frame clones here, not all; method: immunoSEQ multiplex PCR. The sample includes approximately 450,000 clones, around 88% of them seen just once. Per germline, CDR1 SEHNR and CDR2 FQNEAQ (reference sequence). After removal of 5 bases from V and 5 bases from J, the junction contained 13 bases not matched to a gene. This CDR3 contains 16 residues. Material for sequencing was peripheral blood. The gene calls are TRBV7-9 and TRBJ2-5, with 8 bases fitting TRBD2. The TCR originated in a young woman with acute or convalescent COVID-19. The CDR3 DNA reads as TGTGCCAGCAGCCCAGAGGCGGGACTAGTCAAGGAGACCCAGTACTTC. It encodes CASSPEAGLVKETQYF. The full variable domain, with the rest looked up from reference TRBV7-9 and TRBJ2-5, is DTGVSQNPRHKITKRGQNVTFRCDPISEHNRLYWYRQTLGQGPEFLTYFQNEAQLEKSRLLSDRFSAERPKGSFSTLEIQRTEQGDSAMYLCASSPEAGLVKETQYFGPGTRLLVL.